The sequence of this T cell receptor beta chain was determined in a study of blood T cells in healthy people across ages. The V end was cut by 4 bases, the J end by 6 bases, with 23 bases between. This CDR3 is 16 amino acids long. The germline CDR1 and CDR2 sequences are SGHRS and YFSETQ. A sample-barcoded 5' primer and a J-beta primer mix were used in a second PCR of roughly 7 to 11 cycles. TCRdb passed the 5' RACE reads through MiXCR, listing each CDR3 protein once. The table lists around 780,000 distinct CDR3 sequences, around a quarter of them singletons. This sample also appeared in a second study, on T cells of mothers and their children.

Sequenced: blood. The rearrangement uses TRBV5-1 and TRBJ2-7; D is unresolved. This receptor was taken from a boy between 5 and 17 years old in good health. CDR3 nucleotides: TGCGCCAGCAGCCCTGGTGGCACAGTCAAGGTAGGCGAGCAGTACTTC. The encoded protein is CASSPGGTVKVGEQYF.